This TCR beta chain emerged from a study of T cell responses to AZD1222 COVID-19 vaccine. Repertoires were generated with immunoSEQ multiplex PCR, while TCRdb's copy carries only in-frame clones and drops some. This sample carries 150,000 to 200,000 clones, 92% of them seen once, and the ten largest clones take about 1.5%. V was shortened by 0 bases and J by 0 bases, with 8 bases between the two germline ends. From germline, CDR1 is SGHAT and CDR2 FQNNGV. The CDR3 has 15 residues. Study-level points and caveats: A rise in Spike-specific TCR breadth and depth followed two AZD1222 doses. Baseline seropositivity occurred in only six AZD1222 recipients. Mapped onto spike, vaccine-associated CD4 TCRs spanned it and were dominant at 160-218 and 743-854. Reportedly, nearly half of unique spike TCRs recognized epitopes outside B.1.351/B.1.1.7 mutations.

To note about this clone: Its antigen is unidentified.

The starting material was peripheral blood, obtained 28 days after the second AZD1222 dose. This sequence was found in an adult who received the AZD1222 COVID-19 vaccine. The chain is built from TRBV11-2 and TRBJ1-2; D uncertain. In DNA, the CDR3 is TGTGCCAGCAGCTTAGAAAGGCTTTCTAACTATGGCTACACCTTC. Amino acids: CASSLERLSNYGYTF.